What follows is one T cell receptor (beta chain) and its context. Its antigen is unknown. Per-nucleotide qualities are absent, and no much larger clonotype sits a single base away. Preparation of the library involved the immunoSEQ multiplex PCR assay. Deep sequencing of rearranged TCR beta loci, alongside multiparametric flow cytometry, was used to profile T cell repertoires. TCRdb limited this immuneACCESS table to in-frame rearrangements with V and J called. A share of clones is missing; checked studies link under half to unresolved V genes, and the rest is unexplained. A total of approximately 3,000 clones appear in this sample, about 94% of them only once. The leading ten clones occupy around 1.9% of the sample. Its CDR3 holds 14 amino acids, cysteine through phenylalanine. Only the CDR3 portion is preserved as DNA: 42 bases, with reading frame beginning at the first base. Trimmed from V: 5 bases; trimmed from J: 4 bases; junction bases lacking a gene match: 4. The germline V gene (reference sequence) sets CDR1 to SGHNT and CDR2 to YYREEE.

The data stem from a study of lymphopenia after photon versus proton radiotherapy (dated by TCRdb to between 2019 and 2020). With regard to the full study: The study compared the immunological effects of photon versus proton radiation therapy in patients with gastrointestinal tumors who developed high-grade lymphopenia. A cohort of about 20 patients with gastrointestinal tumors who received either photon or proton therapy and subsequently developed lymphopenia was included. The study was designed to characterize how the impact on the immune system differs between the two radiation modalities.

Beyond this particular receptor, the publication reports: Relative stability during treatment was observed in proton-treated patients, whereas loss of naive T cells and TCR diversity and gain of effector/memory populations were observed in photon-treated patients. Across the cohort, an inverse correlation was found between a larger post-nadir drop in TCR diversity and overall survival time among patients who died. The survival association was assessed only in patients who died, and better survival with proton therapy was presented by the authors as a possibility rather than a demonstrated result. After the lymphocyte count nadir, photon-treated repertoires showed oligoclonal expansion, especially of CD8+ Temra cells, which drove the drop in diversity.

The chain joins TRBV5-4 to TRBJ2-3; the central 10 bases match TRBD2. The source material was peripheral blood, sampled from a patient treated with photon-based radiotherapy. The receptor was derived from a woman in her 70s with pancreatic cancer. The base sequence is TGTGCCAGCAGGCTAGCGGGAGTCCCAGATACGCAGTATTTT. Translation gives CASRLAGVPDTQYF.